The 19 T cell receptor beta chains below were found in one sample sequenced in a study of response to subunit inactivated influenza vaccine (dated by TCRdb to 2016 to 2018). Library prep was done by RT-PCR. TCRdb records Illumina HiSeq 2500 as the sequencer. TCRdb ran its own pipeline on the public reads, namely fastp trimming at Q25 and MiXCR clone calling, and kept in-frame beta chains. Records with the same CDR3 protein are collapsed into one entry carrying the most frequent genes and DNA. The sample table lists 700,000 to 900,000 distinct CDR3 sequences, around 21% of them with a count of one. About 10% of the sample belongs to the ten largest clones. The sample consisted of PBMCs from blood, taken around 5 days after vaccination. The receptor source for this set is a man aged 45 to 65 who received an inactivated influenza vaccine. Donor details come from another sample of the same person, matched by shared clones.

For the CDR3, the DNA is TGCGCCAGCAGCTTGGTAGCGGGGGGGGACTACGAGCAGTACTTC. As protein: CASSLVAGGDYEQYF. This chain connects TRBV5-1 to TRBJ2-7; 11 bases are shared with TRBD2. The V gene end was trimmed by 0 bases and the J gene end by 3 bases; junction bases not matched to a gene: 2. Germline CDR1 reads SGHRS; CDR2 reads YFSETQ. This CDR3 has 15 amino acids.

In its sample, this clonotype was seen a few times. V usage is TRBV20-1 and J usage is TRBJ1-2, with 8 nucleotides matching TRBD1. V trimming: 0 bases; J trimming: 1 base; junction bases outside the gene matches: 19. CDR1 DFQATT and CDR2 SNEGSKA come from the germline V gene (reference sequence). This CDR3 region has 20 residues. The CDR3 nucleotides are TGCAGTGCTAGAGAAAGTGGCAGGGGGCGGATTCGGCGTGATAACTATGGCTACACCTTC. It encodes CSARESGRGRIRRDNYGYTF.

This clonotype was counted between two and nine times. The chain uses TRBV20-1 and TRBJ2-7; D remains unclear. This CDR3 has 13 amino acids. V shed 5 bases and J shed 4 bases, with 15 bases lying between them. CDR1 DFQATT and CDR2 SNEGSKA come from the germline V gene (reference sequence). DNA of the CDR3: TGCAGTGCTGATCAAAATCCCTCGTACGAGCAGTACTTC. Translated, it gives CSADQNPSYEQYF.

The J gene is TRBJ2-5, the V gene TRBV12-3 or TRBV12-4; D may be TRBD1 (6 bases). V was trimmed by 2 bases and J by 5 bases, leaving 21 bases between them. CDR3 length: 17 residues. CDR3 loop: CASSLPATGTGWETQYF. CDR3 bases: TGTGCCAGCAGTTTACCTGCGACAGGAACGGGGTGGGAGACCCAGTACTTC.

CDR3 coding DNA: TGTGCCAGCAGCTTAGATGTGGGTGGCGGCTACGAGCAGTACTTC. This codes for CASSLDVGGGYEQYF. V usage is TRBV7-6 and J usage is TRBJ2-7; D is ambiguous. The CDR3 spans 15 residues. The V and J ends lost 1 base and 3 bases respectively, with 13 bases between them. Looked up from germline, CDR1 is SGHVS and CDR2 is FNYEAQ.

The V and J genes are TRBV6-5 and TRBJ2-4, with D possibly being TRBD2 (6 bases). V was pared by 0 bases and J by 5 bases, with 14 bases between. Looked up from germline, CDR1 is MNHEY and CDR2 is SVGAGI. This CDR3 contains 16 residues. DNA of the CDR3: TGTGCCAGCAGTTACTCCGGAGGGACTGTAGAAAACATTCAGTACTTC. Its translation: CASSYSGGTVENIQYF.

This clonotype was seen a handful of times. The chain combines TRBV5-5 with TRBJ1-3, with D unresolved. Germline V lookup: CDR1 SGHKS, CDR2 YYEKEE (reference sequence). The CDR3 consists of 14 residues. The germline V and J ends were trimmed by 8 bases and 0 bases, with 12 bases remaining between them. The DNA of the CDR3 is TGTGCCAGTTCGGGATTTCTCTCTGGAAACACCATATATTTT. It encodes CASSGFLSGNTIYF.

The chain is built from TRBV7-9 and TRBJ2-1; the D is unclear. Trimming shortened V by 3 bases and J by 8 bases, and 14 bases separated the two germline ends. This CDR3 region has 14 residues. CDR1 SEHNR and CDR2 FQNEAQ come from the germline V gene (reference sequence). CDR3 loop: CASSFSTISDEQFF. For the CDR3, the DNA is TGTGCCAGCAGCTTTAGTACTATTTCGGATGAGCAGTTCTTC.

There are a few counts of this clonotype. The chain combines TRBV28 with TRBJ2-1, with 7 bases aligning to TRBD2. CDR1 is MDHEN and CDR2 is SYDVKM in the germline V gene. V lost 6 bases and J lost 6; bases outside the gene matches: 11. The CDR3 is made up of 15 amino acids. The CDR3 is CASSPPSGVGNEQFF. Written as DNA, the CDR3 is TGTGCCAGCAGCCCCCCTAGCGGCGTAGGCAATGAGCAGTTCTTC.

The V gene is TRBV12-3 or TRBV12-4, the J gene TRBJ2-7, with D perhaps assigned TRBD1 or TRBD2 (6 bases each). Trimming left V 2 bases short and J 3 bases short, with 11 bases between. The CDR3 is 14 residues long. The CDR3 nucleotides read TGTGCCAGCAGTTTAACGGGGGCGGACTACGAGCAGTACTTC. As protein: CASSLTGADYEQYF.

V and J are TRBV5-1 and TRBJ2-7; D not resolved. Trimming pared 4 bases from V and 2 bases from J, leaving 10 bases between. The CDR3 consists of 13 residues. Germline V gives CDR1 SGHRS, CDR2 YFSETQ. The CDR3 region is CASSPSRPYEQYF. CDR3 coding DNA: TGCGCCAGCAGCCCATCCCGACCCTACGAGCAGTACTTC.

This clonotype has just a few counts. The gene calls are TRBV5-1 and TRBJ2-4, with 9 bases that match TRBD1. After removal of 2 bases from V and 8 bases from J, the junction contained 8 bases not matched to a gene. The CDR3 runs 15 residues. CDR1 is SGHRS and CDR2 is YFSETQ in the germline V gene. CDR3 sequence: CASSFPGTGSDIQYF. In DNA form, the CDR3 reads TGCGCCAGCAGCTTCCCCGGGACAGGGAGTGACATTCAGTACTTC.

This clonotype was recorded only once. The V and J genes are TRBV27 and TRBJ2-7, with TRBD1 identical over 7 bases. Germline trimming cut 6 bases from V and 7 bases from J; bases unmatched to any gene: 9. The germline V gene encodes CDR1 MNHEY and CDR2 SMNVEV (reference sequence). This CDR3 is built from 13 residues. The CDR3 region has the DNA TGTGCCAGCAGACAACCTACAGGGGCAGAGCAGTACTTC. It yields the protein CASRQPTGAEQYF.

This clonotype appeared a few times. V gene TRBV3-1 combines with J gene TRBJ2-1; 7 bases are a match to TRBD2. V was clipped by 1 base and J by 8 bases; unmatched bases: 8. The CDR3 is 15 residues long. The V gene's germline CDR1 is LGHDT and CDR2 YNNKEL (reference sequence). The CDR3 DNA reads TGTGCCAGCAGCCAAGGGCCCCGGGGGAGGGATGAGCAGTTCTTC. Amino acids: CASSQGPRGRDEQFF.

V gene TRBV7-9 combines with J gene TRBJ2-1; D tentatively reads TRBD1 or TRBD2 (5 bases each). This CDR3 contains 13 residues. The germline V gene encodes CDR1 SEHNR and CDR2 FQNEAQ (reference sequence). V shed 5 bases and J shed 9 bases, with 14 bases lying between them. Written as DNA, the CDR3 is TGTGCCAGCAGCCCCGGGACGGACGGTGAGCAGTTCTTC. Encoded protein: CASSPGTDGEQFF.

The chain carries TRBV29-1 and TRBJ2-7; 7 positions agree with TRBD1. The germline V gene has CDR1 SQVTM and CDR2 ANQGSEA. Trimming took 8 bases from V and 2 from J; bases not matched to a gene: 6. The length of the CDR3 is 12 residues. CDR3 region: CSSRDSPYEQYF. DNA of the CDR3: TGCAGCTCCCGGGACAGTCCCTACGAGCAGTACTTC.

The rearrangement joins TRBV7-9 to TRBJ1-2, with 7 positions matching TRBD1. The germline V gene encodes CDR1 SEHNR and CDR2 FQNEAQ (reference sequence). Germline trimming cut 5 bases from V and 2 bases from J; bases unmatched to any gene: 8. CDR3 size: 15 residues. In DNA form, the CDR3 reads TGTGCCAGCAGCCATTTGCCGGGACAGAACTATGGCTACACCTTC. This translates into CASSHLPGQNYGYTF.

This clonotype was counted between two and nine times. The chain recombines TRBV30 with TRBJ2-5; tentatively, D is TRBD2 (5 bases). The V and J ends lost 3 bases and 5 bases respectively, with 13 bases between them. In germline, CDR1 is GTSNPN, CDR2 SVGIG (reference sequence). The CDR3 is 13 amino acids. The CDR3 loop reads CAWSHVGVETQYF. The CDR3 DNA follows: TGTGCCTGGAGCCACGTCGGGGTTGAGACCCAGTACTTC.

In this sample, this clonotype turned up many times. V gene TRBV5-1 combines with J gene TRBJ2-5; 10 bases fit TRBD1. Germline-derived CDR1 and CDR2 are SGHRS and YFSETQ. V lost 0 bases and J lost 5; bases outside the gene matches: 1. The CDR3 contains 14 residues. The CDR3 sequence: CASSLGQGAETQYF. The CDR3, as DNA: TGCGCCAGCAGCTTGGGACAGGGGGCCGAGACCCAGTACTTC.